The 23 T cell receptor beta chains below all came from one sample that was sequenced in a study of T cell responses to AZD1222 COVID-19 vaccine. Only in-frame clones appear in the TCRdb table, and some are missing; sequencing was by immunoSEQ multiplex PCR. In the table there are under 130,000 clones, around 94% of which are singletons. This sample comprised peripheral blood, obtained on day 0 of AZD1222 vaccination. The source of these receptors is an adult in good health.

The chain combines TRBV13 with TRBJ1-2, with D perhaps matching TRBD1 (5 bases). This CDR3 has 13 residues. Germline loops: CDR1 PRHDT, CDR2 FYEKMQ (reference sequence). V lost 1 base, J lost 2 bases, and 5 bases lay in between. The CDR3 DNA reads TGTGCCAGCAGCTTAGAGGGGAACTATGGCTACACCTTC. Encoded protein: CASSLEGNYGYTF.

The chain couples TRBV28 to TRBJ1-2; possibly TRBD1 for D (5 bases). Trimming left V 6 bases short and J 2 bases short, with 7 bases between. The length of the CDR3 is 12 residues. Per the germline V gene, CDR1 is MDHEN and CDR2 is SYDVKM. DNA of the CDR3: TGTGCCAGCAGGGGGCGGAACTATGGCTACACCTTC. It encodes CASRGRNYGYTF.

The chain has TRBV27 and TRBJ1-1; weak D call: TRBD1 (5 bases). The CDR3 is 12 amino acids. Germline V gene data show CDR1 as MNHEY and CDR2 as SMNVEV (reference sequence). Trimming stripped 5 bases from V and 4 bases from J, with 8 bases between. CDR3: CASSPGLTEAFF. The CDR3 bases are TGTGCCAGCAGTCCGGGGCTCACTGAAGCTTTCTTT.

In its sample, this clone was seen once. This chain connects TRBV5-1 to TRBJ2-1; 11 bases are shared with TRBD1. Germline lookup yields CDR1 SGHRS and CDR2 YFSETQ. There are 15 residues in the CDR3. V lost 4 bases, J lost 5 bases, and 5 bases stayed unmatched. For the CDR3, the DNA is TGCGCCAGCAGCCGGACAGGGGGCTTGAACAATGAGCAGTTCTTC. It specifies CASSRTGGLNNEQFF.

This chain connects TRBV27 to TRBJ1-4, with a possible D match to TRBD1 (5 bases). The CDR3 sequence is 15 residues long. Trimming removed 5 bases at V and 0 bases at J, with 10 bases between. Germline CDR1 reads MNHEY; CDR2 reads SMNVEV (reference sequence). The DNA for the CDR3 is TGTGCCAGCAGTCGCAGGGCTGCAACTAATGAAAAACTGTTTTTT. As protein: CASSRRAATNEKLFF. Drawing the rest from reference TRBV27 and TRBJ1-4, the complete variable domain is EAQVTQNPRYLITVTGKKLTVTCSQNMNHEYMSWYRQDPGLGLRQIYYSMNVEVTDKGDVPEGYKVSRKEKRNFPLILESPSPNQTSLYFCASSRRAATNEKLFFGSGTQLSVL.

This chain joins TRBV20-1 and TRBJ2-3; D is ambiguous. V shed 3 bases and J shed 4 bases, with 11 bases lying between them. The CDR3 has 13 amino acids. Germline CDR1 is DFQATT and CDR2 is SNEGSKA (reference sequence). CDR3 in amino acids: CSASKSRADTQYF. The CDR3, as DNA: TGCAGTGCTAGTAAATCTAGAGCAGATACGCAGTATTTT.

This rearrangement joins TRBV27 to TRBJ2-1; D may be TRBD1 or TRBD2 (5 bases each). Germline V gene data show CDR1 as MNHEY and CDR2 as SMNVEV (reference sequence). Deletions cut 5 bases from V and 0 bases from J, with 14 bases between. The CDR3 spans 16 residues. Written as DNA, the CDR3 is TGTGCCAGCAGTCCCGGTGGGGGAAGCTCCTACAATGAGCAGTTCTTC. It yields the protein CASSPGGGSSYNEQFF.

This clone came up a few times. The J gene is TRBJ1-2, the V gene TRBV28; 7 bases agree with TRBD1. V was pared by 6 bases and J by 3 bases, with 13 bases of the junction left unmatched. Germline loops: CDR1 MDHEN, CDR2 SYDVKM. The CDR3 runs to 16 residues. CDR3 bases: TGTGCCAGCAGGCAGAAAGCGGGACAGACCGACTATGGCTACACCTTC. It encodes CASRQKAGQTDYGYTF.

In nucleotides, the CDR3 is TGTGCCAGCAGCTTACGGAGGCCAGGAGAACAGTTTAACTATGGCTACACCTTC. This codes for CASSLRRPGEQFNYGYTF. The V call is TRBV11-2, the J call TRBJ1-2; D unresolved. This CDR3 contains 18 residues. Trimming removed 2 bases from V and 1 base from J, with 20 bases in between. Germline V gene sequence: CDR1 SGHAT, CDR2 FQNNGV.

This chain joins TRBV19 and TRBJ2-1; 9 bases line up with TRBD2. CDR1 is LNHDA, CDR2 SQIVND, per germline (reference sequence). V shed 5 bases, J shed 8 bases, and the junction held 13 bases outside the gene matches. This CDR3 is 16 amino acids long. In DNA, the CDR3 is TGTGCCAGTAGTTCGCTAGCGGGGAGTCTTATTGATGAGCAGTTCTTC. It yields the protein CASSSLAGSLIDEQFF.

The chain uses TRBV11-1 and TRBJ2-2; D is unclear. Germline-derived CDR1 and CDR2 are SGHAT and FQDESV (reference sequence). The CDR3 totals 14 residues. Between the trimmed V and J ends, which lost 8 bases and 6 bases, there was a span of 16 bases. CDR3 sequence reads: CASGPYVESGELFF. CDR3 DNA sequence: TGTGCCAGCGGGCCTTATGTGGAATCCGGGGAGCTGTTTTTT.

The gene calls are TRBV6-5 and TRBJ1-6; 7 nucleotides match TRBD1. The V segment lost 6 bases and the J segment 9 bases; nucleotides outside the gene matches: 11. Germline V gives CDR1 MNHEY, CDR2 SVGAGI. CDR3 length equals 15 residues. The chain's CDR3 is CASRSGQAASSPLHF. The CDR3 DNA follows: TGTGCCAGCAGGTCTGGACAGGCCGCCAGTTCACCCCTCCACTTT.

The chain employs TRBV5-1 and TRBJ1-2, with 7 bases that match TRBD1. Germline CDR1 and CDR2: SGHRS and YFSETQ. Trimming cost V 7 bases and J 6 bases; bases outside gene matches: 15. The CDR3 is made up of 15 amino acids. DNA of the CDR3: TGCGCCAGCGCCCTGTGGACAGGAGCCCTTAATGGCTACACCTTC. Amino acid sequence: CASALWTGALNGYTF.

The V call is TRBV7-2, the J call TRBJ1-2; 11 bases match TRBD1. Per the germline V gene, CDR1 is SGHTA and CDR2 is FQGNSA. The ends lost 3 bases at V and 5 bases at J; junction bases unmatched: 5. The CDR3 is 15 residues long. CDR3 coding DNA: TGTGCCAGCAGCTTTAGGACAGGGGGCAAATATGGCTACACCTTC. Encoded protein: CASSFRTGGKYGYTF. Full variable domain (rest looked up from reference TRBV7-2 and TRBJ1-2): GAGVSQSPSNKVTEKGKDVELRCDPISGHTALYWYRQSLGQGLEFLIYFQGNSAPDKSGLPSDRFSAERTGGSVSTLTIQRTQQEDSAVYLCASSFRTGGKYGYTFGSGTRLTVV.

The chain is built from TRBV7-8 and TRBJ2-7; 7 nucleotides align to TRBD2. The CDR3 runs to 17 residues. CDR1 and CDR2 from the germline V gene are SGHVS and FQNEAQ. V trimming: 3 bases; J trimming: 2 bases; junction bases outside the gene matches: 13. The CDR3: CASSFIIGGGRTYEQYF. CDR3 nucleotides: TGTGCCAGCAGCTTTATCATCGGCGGGGGACGCACCTACGAGCAGTACTTC.

This clone was recorded only once. The V gene is TRBV28, the J gene TRBJ1-4; TRBD1 matches at 7 bases. The germline gives CDR1 MDHEN, CDR2 SYDVKM. V was pared by 4 bases and J by 8 bases, with 10 bases of the junction left unmatched. The CDR3 is made up of 15 amino acids. CDR3 protein: CASSSSEGAREKLFF. For the CDR3, the DNA is TGTGCCAGCAGTTCCTCTGAGGGGGCGAGGGAAAAACTGTTTTTT.

This clone has a single count. This rearrangement joins TRBV7-9 to TRBJ1-3, with D perhaps matching TRBD1 (6 bases). Between the trimmed V and J ends, which lost 4 bases and 0 bases, there was a span of 13 bases. The CDR3 consists of 16 residues. The germline V gene has CDR1 SEHNR and CDR2 FQNEAQ (reference sequence). CDR3 DNA: TGTGCCAGCAGCTCCGAGGGGGGGAACTCTGGAAACACCATATATTTT. It specifies CASSSEGGNSGNTIYF.

This chain links TRBV6-5 with TRBJ2-7; tentatively, D is TRBD1 (5 bases). The CDR3 is made up of 13 amino acids. CDR1 and CDR2 (germline): MNHEY, SVGAGI. Trimming removed 8 bases from V and 2 bases from J, with 13 bases in between. This CDR3 reads CASHETGAYEQYF. The CDR3 DNA sequence: TGTGCCAGCCACGAAACAGGCGCCTACGAGCAGTACTTC.

V is TRBV30 and J is TRBJ1-2; D unresolved. The germline V gene encodes CDR1 GTSNPN and CDR2 SVGIG (reference sequence). CDR3 length equals 12 residues. The V end was cut by 1 base, the J end by 2 bases, with 5 bases between. Here the CDR3 reads CAWSERNYGYTF. The CDR3 bases are TGTGCCTGGAGTGAACGGAACTATGGCTACACCTTC.

The CDR3 DNA reads as TGTGCCAGTAGTACTCCGGGACTAGCGGGGGCGTACAATGAGCAGTTCTTC. Residues: CASSTPGLAGAYNEQFF. The chain links TRBV19 to TRBJ2-1; the match to TRBD2 covers 14 bases. Germline V CDR1 and CDR2: LNHDA, SQIVND (reference sequence). The length of the CDR3 is 17 residues. V shed 4 bases and J 4 bases; nucleotides not matched to a gene: 6.

This sequence joins TRBV14 and TRBJ1-1; no clear D gene. Germline-derived CDR1 and CDR2 are SGHDN and FVKESK. The CDR3 length is 13 residues. V lost 5 bases and J 4 bases, leaving 11 bases between the germline ends. The chain's CDR3 is CASSRIKGTEAFF. CDR3 sequence (DNA): TGTGCCAGCAGCAGGATAAAGGGCACTGAAGCTTTCTTT.

This clone occurred once. The rearrangement links TRBV7-6 to TRBJ2-3; 15 bases are a match to TRBD2. The V gene's germline CDR1 is SGHVS and CDR2 FNYEAQ. J gave up 6 bases and V 8 bases, and 6 bases lay outside the gene matches. The CDR3 has 15 residues. The CDR3 DNA follows: TGTGCCAGCGGAGGGACTAGCGGGGGGCGTGATACGCAGTATTTT. Translation gives CASGGTSGGRDTQYF. The full variable domain, in which reference TRBV7-6 and TRBJ2-3 provide the parts outside the CDR3, is GAGVSQSPRYKVTKRGQDVALRCDPISGHVSLYWYRQALGQGPEFLTYFNYEAQQDKSGLPNDRFSAERPEGSISTLTIQRTEQRDSAMYRCASGGTSGGRDTQYFGPGTRLTVL.

The rearrangement links TRBV7-8 to TRBJ1-5; D may be TRBD1 (5 bases). V gave up 2 bases and J gave up 2 bases, with 13 bases separating them. CDR3 length equals 16 residues. The V gene's germline CDR1 is SGHVS and CDR2 FQNEAQ. The CDR3 is CASSLRPRVGNQPQHF. Written as DNA, the CDR3 is TGTGCCAGCAGCTTAAGGCCCAGGGTGGGCAATCAGCCCCAGCATTTT.